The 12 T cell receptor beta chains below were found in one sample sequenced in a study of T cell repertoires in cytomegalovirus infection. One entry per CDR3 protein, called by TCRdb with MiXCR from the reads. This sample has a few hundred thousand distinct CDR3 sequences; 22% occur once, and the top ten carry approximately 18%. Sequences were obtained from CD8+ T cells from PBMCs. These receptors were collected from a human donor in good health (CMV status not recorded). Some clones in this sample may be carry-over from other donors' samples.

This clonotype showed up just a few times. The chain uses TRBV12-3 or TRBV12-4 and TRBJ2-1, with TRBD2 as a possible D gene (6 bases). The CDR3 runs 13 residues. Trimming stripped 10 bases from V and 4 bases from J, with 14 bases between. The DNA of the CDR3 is TGTGCCACCGGGGGACCATTATACAATGAGCAGTTCTTC. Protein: CATGGPLYNEQFF.

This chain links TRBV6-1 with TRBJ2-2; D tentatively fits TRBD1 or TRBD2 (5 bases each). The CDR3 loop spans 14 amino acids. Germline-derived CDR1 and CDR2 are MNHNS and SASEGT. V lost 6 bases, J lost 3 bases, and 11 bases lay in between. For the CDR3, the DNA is TGTGCCAGCAGGGGGGACCGATACACCGGGGAGCTGTTTTTT. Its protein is CASRGDRYTGELFF.

CDR3 nucleotide sequence: TGTGCCAGCAGCTTGTCGGGCTACAGCTCCTACGAGCAGTACTTC. Its protein is CASSLSGYSSYEQYF. The V and J genes are TRBV5-4 and TRBJ2-7; the D is unclear. The CDR3 is made up of 15 amino acids. Per germline, CDR1 SGHNT and CDR2 YYREEE (reference sequence). Trimming cost V 1 base and J 0 bases, with 11 bases left between them.

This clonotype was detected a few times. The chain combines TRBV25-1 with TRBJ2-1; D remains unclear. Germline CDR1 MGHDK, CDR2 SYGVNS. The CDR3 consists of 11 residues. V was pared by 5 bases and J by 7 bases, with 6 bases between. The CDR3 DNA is TGTGCCAGCAGTTTTATTAATGAGCAGTTCTTC. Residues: CASSFINEQFF.

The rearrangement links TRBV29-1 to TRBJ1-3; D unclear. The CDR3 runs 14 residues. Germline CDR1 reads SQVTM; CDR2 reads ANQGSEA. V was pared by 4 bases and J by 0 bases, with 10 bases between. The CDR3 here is CSVGKEDSGNTIYF. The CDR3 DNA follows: TGCAGCGTTGGTAAAGAAGACTCTGGAAACACCATATATTTT.

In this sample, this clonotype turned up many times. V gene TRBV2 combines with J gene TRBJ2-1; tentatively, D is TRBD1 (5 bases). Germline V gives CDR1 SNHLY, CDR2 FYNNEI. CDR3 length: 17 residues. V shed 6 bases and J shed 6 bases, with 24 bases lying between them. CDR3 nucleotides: TGTGCCAGCAGCACCATCCAGGGAAAAGGGTCGGGCAATGAGCAGTTCTTC. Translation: CASSTIQGKGSGNEQFF.

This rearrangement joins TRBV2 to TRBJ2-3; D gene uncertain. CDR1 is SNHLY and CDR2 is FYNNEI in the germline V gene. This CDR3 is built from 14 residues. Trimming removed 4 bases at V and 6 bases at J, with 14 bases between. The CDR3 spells CASSAKGGIDTQYF. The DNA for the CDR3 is TGTGCCAGCAGTGCCAAGGGCGGAATCGATACGCAGTATTTT.

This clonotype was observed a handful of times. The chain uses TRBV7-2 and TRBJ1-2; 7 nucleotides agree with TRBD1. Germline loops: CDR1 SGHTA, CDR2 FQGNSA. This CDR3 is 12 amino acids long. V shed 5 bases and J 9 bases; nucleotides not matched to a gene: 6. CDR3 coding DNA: TGTGCCAGCAGCGAGCCGACAGGGCGCTACACCTTC. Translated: CASSEPTGRYTF.

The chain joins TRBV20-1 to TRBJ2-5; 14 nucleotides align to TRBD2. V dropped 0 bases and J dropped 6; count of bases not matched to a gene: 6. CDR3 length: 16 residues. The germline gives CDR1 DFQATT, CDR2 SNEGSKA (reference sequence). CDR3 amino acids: CSARETSGGARKTQYF. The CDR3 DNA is TGCAGTGCTAGAGAGACTAGCGGGGGGGCGAGAAAGACCCAGTACTTC.

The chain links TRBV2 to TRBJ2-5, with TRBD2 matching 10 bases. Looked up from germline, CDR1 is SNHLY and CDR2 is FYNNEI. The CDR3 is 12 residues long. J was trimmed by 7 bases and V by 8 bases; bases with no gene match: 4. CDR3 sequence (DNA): TGTGCCAGCTCTCGGACTAGCGGGACCCAGTACTTC. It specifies CASSRTSGTQYF.

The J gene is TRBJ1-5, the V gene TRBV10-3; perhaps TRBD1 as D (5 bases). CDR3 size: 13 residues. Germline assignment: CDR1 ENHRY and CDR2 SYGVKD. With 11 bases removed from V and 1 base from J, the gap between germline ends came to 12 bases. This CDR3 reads CASSEGSNQPQHF. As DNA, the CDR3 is TGTGCCTCCTCTGAGGGGAGCAATCAGCCCCAGCATTTT.

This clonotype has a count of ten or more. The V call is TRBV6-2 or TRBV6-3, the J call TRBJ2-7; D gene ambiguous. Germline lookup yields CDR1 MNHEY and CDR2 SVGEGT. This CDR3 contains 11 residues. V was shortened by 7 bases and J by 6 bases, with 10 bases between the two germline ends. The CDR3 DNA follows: TGTGCCAGCACCGCAGGCGTCGAGCAGTACTTC. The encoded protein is CASTAGVEQYF.